The 5 T cell receptor beta chains in this list originate from one sample, sequenced in a study of shared clonotypes between healthy human individuals. The naive CD8 fraction comprised CD45RO-negative cells positively selected for CCR7 and excluded terminally differentiated effector memory CD45RA+ cells. The table came from immunoSEQ multiplex PCR; TCRdb's copy has only in-frame clones and leaves some out. The table has hundreds of thousands of clones, approximately 96% seen once. The sequencing input was naive CD8+ T cells sorted from blood. Receptors originate from a woman under 40 in good health.

This rearrangement joins TRBV4-1 to TRBJ2-1, with 8 bases fitting TRBD2. The V gene end was trimmed by 1 base and the J gene end by 0 bases; junction bases not matched to a gene: 8. CDR3 size: 18 residues. Germline loops: CDR1 MGHRA, CDR2 YSYEKL. CDR3: CASSQVSGGSRSYNEQFF. CDR3 nucleotide sequence: TGCGCCAGCAGCCAAGTTTCGGGAGGGAGCCGCTCCTACAATGAGCAGTTCTTC.

The rearrangement links TRBV27 to TRBJ1-1; D is unclear. The V gene's germline CDR1 is MNHEY and CDR2 SMNVEV (reference sequence). This CDR3 spans 13 amino acids. V was trimmed by 4 bases and J by 0 bases, leaving 6 bases between them. The CDR3 sequence is CASSSVMNTEAFF. As DNA, the CDR3 is TGTGCCAGCAGTTCCGTAATGAACACTGAAGCTTTCTTT.

The gene calls are TRBV28 and TRBJ2-7; perhaps TRBD1 as D (6 bases). The length of the CDR3 is 13 residues. In germline, CDR1 is MDHEN, CDR2 SYDVKM. The V and J ends lost 6 bases and 2 bases respectively, with 11 bases between them. DNA of the CDR3: TGTGCCAGCAGCCGAGGGGGTGCCTACGAGCAGTACTTC. Residues: CASSRGGAYEQYF.

This chain joins TRBV7-9 and TRBJ2-7, with TRBD2 matching over 9 bases. The CDR3 runs 17 residues. The V gene's germline CDR1 is SEHNR and CDR2 FQNEAQ (reference sequence). The trim removed 0 bases at V and 2 bases at J, leaving 8 bases unmatched. CDR3 loop: CASSLAGVAGAPYEQYF. The DNA of the CDR3 is TGTGCCAGCAGCTTAGCGGGGGTAGCGGGAGCGCCCTACGAGCAGTACTTC.

The chain joins TRBV27 to TRBJ2-7; D is undetermined. Germline CDR1 reads MNHEY; CDR2 reads SMNVEV (reference sequence). V lost 6 bases and J lost 5, with 14 bases in between. The CDR3 length is 13 residues. The CDR3 spells CASSFGPPNEQYF. DNA of the CDR3: TGTGCCAGCAGCTTTGGGCCCCCGAACGAGCAGTACTTC.